The 32 T cell receptor beta chains reported below all come from one sample, sequenced in a study of CD8 T cells in ankylosing spondylitis. TCRdb reprocessed the 5' RACE reads via MiXCR and lists one record per CDR3 protein. The repertoire holds roughly 220,000 distinct CDR3 sequences, with roughly 10% as singletons. Sequencing was carried out using blood, either unsorted or a sorted T cell fraction (not recorded which). The receptors were gathered from a male donor with ankylosing spondylitis or in good health (not recorded which).

J is TRBJ2-5 and V is TRBV29-1; D perhaps matches TRBD2 (5 bases). The CDR3 runs 12 residues. Germline CDR1 SQVTM, CDR2 ANQGSEA. The germline V and J ends were trimmed by 3 bases and 5 bases, with 10 bases remaining between them. The CDR3 nucleotides read TGCAGCGTTGAGAGAGGGCGGGAGACCCAGTACTTC. This encodes CSVERGRETQYF.

The table lists this clonotype with many counts. This chain links TRBV5-1 with TRBJ2-2, with D hard to call. Trimming removed 4 bases from V and 6 bases from J, with 19 bases in between. The CDR3 is 16 residues long. Per the germline V gene, CDR1 is SGHRS and CDR2 is YFSETQ. CDR3 loop: CASSPSSPRTPGELFF. In DNA, the CDR3 is TGCGCCAGCAGCCCATCTAGTCCCCGAACCCCCGGGGAGCTGTTTTTT.

As concerns this clonotype: Mismatch with germline at one junction end may stem from a read error. DNA of the CDR3: TGTGCCATCGGTGACAACAGGGGAGGCTCCTACAATGAGCAGTTCTTC. Amino acids: CAIGDNRGGSYNEQFF. V is TRBV10-3 and J is TRBJ2-1; TRBD1 is a possible D gene (7 bases). Germline V lookup: CDR1 ENHRY, CDR2 SYGVKD. The CDR3 consists of 16 residues.

This rearrangement joins TRBV3-1 to TRBJ2-7, with TRBD1 matching 7 bases. Germline CDR1 reads LGHDT; CDR2 reads YNNKEL (reference sequence). This CDR3 region has 13 residues. Losses at the gene ends were 3 bases for V and 6 bases for J; bases not matched to a gene: 5. The CDR3 DNA follows: TGTGCCAGCAGCCACAGAGGGGGCTCCGAGCAGTACTTC. This encodes CASSHRGGSEQYF.

The chain uses TRBV1 and TRBJ2-2. TRBV1 is described as a pseudogene. The CDR3 totals 12 residues. CDR3 amino acids: CTSSQDSGELFF. The CDR3 DNA sequence: TGCACCAGCAGCCAAGATAGCGGGGAGCTGTTTTTT.

This rearrangement joins TRBV6-5 to TRBJ2-7, with D perhaps matching TRBD2 (6 bases). The CDR3 has 17 residues. The ends were cut back, 2 bases at V and 4 bases at J, with 21 bases in the middle. The germline CDR1 and CDR2 sequences are MNHEY and SVGAGI. CDR3 protein: CASSYLLFPGTAYEQYF. The DNA for the CDR3 is TGTGCCAGCAGTTACCTCCTATTCCCCGGGACTGCTTACGAGCAGTACTTC.

V usage is TRBV5-1 and J usage is TRBJ2-5, with D uncertain. This CDR3 contains 15 residues. Trimming cost V 0 bases and J 1 base, with 10 bases left between them. In germline, CDR1 is SGHRS, CDR2 YFSETQ. The CDR3 reads CASSLALDIQETQYF. In nucleotides, the CDR3 is TGCGCCAGCAGCTTGGCGTTAGACATCCAAGAGACCCAGTACTTC.

This clonotype was counted ten times or more. V is TRBV11-2 and J is TRBJ2-2; D gene uncertain. The germline V gene has CDR1 SGHAT and CDR2 FQNNGV. CDR3 length: 13 residues. Trimming left V 6 bases short and J 7 bases short, with 12 bases between. The CDR3 loop is CASSTGFGGELFF. In DNA form, the CDR3 reads TGTGCCAGCAGTACCGGGTTTGGCGGGGAGCTGTTTTTT.

Comments on this clonotype: Given a much more abundant clone one base away, this may be a read error. The rearrangement joins TRBV5-1 to TRBJ2-5; maybe TRBD2 (6 bases). Trimming removed 1 base at V and 2 bases at J, with 15 bases between. The CDR3 is made up of 16 amino acids. Germline V gives CDR1 SGHRS, CDR2 YFSETQ. CDR3 in DNA: TGCGCCAGCAGCTTGTGGGGGGAGCAGCTGCAAGAGACCCAGTACTTC. It codes for CASSLWGEQLQETQYF. The full variable domain, in which reference TRBV5-1 and TRBJ2-5 provide the parts outside the CDR3, is KAGVTQTPRYLIKTRGQQVTLSCSPISGHRSVSWYQQTPGQGLQFLFEYFSETQRNKGNFPGRFSGRQFSNSRSEMNVSTLELGDSALYLCASSLWGEQLQETQYFGPGTRLLVL.

This clonotype has at least ten counts. The rearrangement joins TRBV7-2 to TRBJ2-3; 9 bases map to TRBD2. The CDR3 sequence is 15 residues long. The trim removed 2 bases at V and 5 bases at J, leaving 5 bases unmatched. The V gene's germline CDR1 is SGHTA and CDR2 FQGNSA. The CDR3 region has the DNA TGTGCCAGCAGCTTAAGCGGGGGGCCGGGAGATACGCAGTATTTT. Protein: CASSLSGGPGDTQYF.

This clonotype was seen a few times. The chain is built from TRBV6-1 and TRBJ1-6; TRBD1 might be the D (5 bases). V dropped 6 bases and J dropped 0 bases, with 12 bases sitting between them. The germline V gene encodes CDR1 MNHNS and CDR2 SASEGT. The length of the CDR3 is 16 residues. The CDR3 DNA sequence: TGTGCCAGCAGCATTGGGGCGAGCTCCTATAATTCACCCCTCCACTTT. Protein: CASSIGASSYNSPLHF.

This clonotype was counted ten times or more. The chain uses TRBV7-9 and TRBJ2-3; 9 nucleotides match TRBD1. J gave up 3 bases and V 6 bases, and 7 bases lay outside the gene matches. The CDR3 loop spans 15 amino acids. Germline CDR1 SEHNR, CDR2 FQNEAQ (reference sequence). CDR3 nucleotide sequence: TGTGCCAGCAGTTATCTCGGACAGGGGACAGATACGCAGTATTTT. This codes for CASSYLGQGTDTQYF.

The V call is TRBV11-2, the J call TRBJ1-4; 8 bases are shared with TRBD1. This CDR3 has 15 amino acids. Trimming at V came to 5 bases and at J to 5 bases, leaving 7 bases not matched to a gene. Germline CDR1 is SGHAT and CDR2 is FQNNGV. The CDR3 loop reads CASSGGTGDNEKLFF. In DNA, the CDR3 is TGTGCCAGCAGCGGGGGGACAGGTGACAATGAAAAACTGTTTTTT. The full variable domain, in which reference TRBV11-2 and TRBJ1-4 provide the parts outside the CDR3, is EAGVAQSPRYKIIEKRQSVAFWCNPISGHATLYWYQQILGQGPKLLIQFQNNGVVDDSQLPKDRFSAERLKGVDSTLKIQPAKLEDSAVYLCASSGGTGDNEKLFFGSGTQLSVL.

Concerning this clonotype itself: Just one base apart from a much larger clone, this may be a read error. The conserved phenylalanine or tryptophan is not found at the CDR3 terminus, so this likely reflects a read error. The chain couples TRBV6-1 to TRBJ2-7; 7 bases line up with TRBD1. From germline, CDR1 is MNHNS and CDR2 SASEGT. V dropped 6 bases and J dropped 7; count of bases not matched to a gene: 9. This CDR3 comprises 13 residues. For the CDR3, the DNA is TGTGCCAGCAGCGGACAGGCCTCGAGAGAGCAGTACTAC. This codes for CASSGQASREQYY.

The chain combines TRBV5-1 with TRBJ2-5, with a possible D match to TRBD1 (5 bases). V was shortened by 1 base and J by 5 bases, with 15 bases between the two germline ends. CDR3 length: 15 residues. CDR1 and CDR2 (germline): SGHRS, YFSETQ. CDR3 amino acids: CASSLRDSSRETQYF. The CDR3 DNA reads TGCGCCAGCAGCTTGAGAGACAGCTCGCGGGAGACCCAGTACTTC.

This clonotype was observed many times. The J gene is TRBJ2-7, the V gene TRBV28; the D gene is possibly TRBD1 (6 bases). The CDR3 runs 12 residues. Germline-derived CDR1 and CDR2 are MDHEN and SYDVKM. V lost 5 bases, J lost 5 bases, and 10 bases lay in between. The CDR3, as DNA: TGTGCCAGCAGTCCACAGGGTAACGAGCAGTACTTC. Its translation is CASSPQGNEQYF.

Many counts were recorded for this clonotype. This sequence joins TRBV12-3 or TRBV12-4 and TRBJ1-4, with 8 bases that match TRBD1. Losses at the gene ends were 3 bases for V and 10 bases for J; bases not matched to a gene: 7. This CDR3 comprises 14 residues. The CDR3 here is CASSLDRELGKLFF. Written as DNA, the CDR3 is TGTGCCAGCAGTTTGGACAGGGAATTGGGAAAACTGTTTTTT.

The sample holds a few counts of this clonotype. V and J are TRBV24-1 and TRBJ2-5; D is possibly TRBD2 (6 bases). CDR3 length: 14 residues. V was shortened by 9 bases and J by 4 bases, with 17 bases between the two germline ends. The germline V gene has CDR1 KGHDR and CDR2 SFDVKD. Here the CDR3 reads CATRPGEYGETQYF. For the CDR3, the DNA is TGTGCCACCCGCCCGGGGGAATATGGAGAGACCCAGTACTTC.

This clonotype has a handful of counts. The V gene is TRBV5-1, the J gene TRBJ2-3; 10 bases match TRBD1. This CDR3 spans 15 amino acids. V gave up 2 bases and J gave up 4 bases; unmatched junction bases: 4. Per germline, CDR1 SGHRS and CDR2 YFSETQ. DNA of the CDR3: TGCGCCAGCAGCTTCGACAGGGGGCGCTCAGATACGCAGTATTTT. Translating gives CASSFDRGRSDTQYF.

The J gene is TRBJ2-3, the V gene TRBV7-3; D is unclear. V was pared by 3 bases and J by 1 base, with 11 bases between. In germline, CDR1 is SGHTA, CDR2 FQGTGA. The CDR3 covers 15 residues. The CDR3, as DNA: TGTGCCAGCAGCTTTGGAAATGTGGGCACAGATACGCAGTATTTT. Translation: CASSFGNVGTDTQYF.

Written as DNA, the CDR3 is TGTGCCAGCAGCTTAGCGGCAGGGGGCGTCTCAGCTAACTATGGCTACACCTTC. Translation: CASSLAAGGVSANYGYTF. This rearrangement joins TRBV7-2 to TRBJ1-2; 8 bases line up with TRBD1. Germline loops: CDR1 SGHTA, CDR2 FQGNSA. This CDR3 comprises 18 residues. V lost 0 bases, J lost 0 bases, and 9 bases stayed unmatched.

CDR3 bases: TGTGCCAGCAGTTCGAAGGGTGAGCAGTACTTC. Amino acids: CASSSKGEQYF. V gene TRBV27 combines with J gene TRBJ2-7; D gene uncertain. CDR1 and CDR2 from the germline V gene are MNHEY and SMNVEV (reference sequence). V lost 4 bases, J lost 7 bases, and 8 bases lay in between. The CDR3 consists of 11 residues.

This clonotype was observed a few times. The V gene is TRBV27, the J gene TRBJ2-5; TRBD2 aligns across 9 bases. Trimming at V came to 6 bases and at J to 3 bases, leaving 11 bases not matched to a gene. Looked up from germline, CDR1 is MNHEY and CDR2 is SMNVEV (reference sequence). The CDR3 runs to 16 residues. The chain's CDR3 is CASSPRAGLAKETQYF. The DNA of the CDR3 is TGTGCCAGCAGCCCTCGCGCGGGACTAGCAAAAGAGACCCAGTACTTC.

This clonotype was seen at least ten times. J is TRBJ1-1 and V is TRBV5-1; TRBD1 agrees at 10 bases. The CDR3 loop spans 14 amino acids. V was clipped by 4 bases and J by 5 bases; unmatched bases: 5. CDR1 is SGHRS, CDR2 YFSETQ, per germline. CDR3 coding DNA: TGCGCCAGCAGCCCGGGGGACAGGGGAACTGAAGCTTTCTTT. Protein: CASSPGDRGTEAFF.

This clonotype was found many times. The V call is TRBV13, the J call TRBJ1-1; D is undetermined. This CDR3 is built from 14 residues. Germline loops: CDR1 PRHDT, CDR2 FYEKMQ (reference sequence). The V end lost 5 bases, the J end lost 1 base, and 11 bases lay between the germline ends. CDR3 sequence: CASSTRGWNTEAFF. CDR3 nucleotide sequence: TGTGCCAGCAGCACCCGCGGTTGGAACACTGAAGCTTTCTTT.

This clonotype was detected many times. This chain joins TRBV12-3 or TRBV12-4 and TRBJ2-3; no reliable D call. V was trimmed by 4 bases and J by 3 bases, leaving 5 bases between them. The CDR3 covers 12 residues. The CDR3 region is CASSWSTDTQYF. CDR3 bases: TGTGCCAGCAGTTGGTCGACAGATACGCAGTATTTT.

Ten or more counts support this clonotype. The chain recombines TRBV7-2 with TRBJ2-7; the D gene could be TRBD1 or TRBD2 (6 bases each). Trimming pared 1 base from V and 3 bases from J, leaving 13 bases between. This CDR3 comprises 15 residues. The germline gives CDR1 SGHTA, CDR2 FQGNSA. The chain's CDR3 is CASSLEGGQLYEQYF. In nucleotides, the CDR3 is TGTGCCAGCAGCTTAGAGGGGGGACAACTCTACGAGCAGTACTTC.

This clonotype occurred a few times. The chain links TRBV19 to TRBJ2-2; D remains unclear. The CDR3 totals 13 residues. V lost 6 bases to trimming and J lost 3 bases, with 8 bases between them. CDR1 LNHDA and CDR2 SQIVND come from the germline V gene (reference sequence). This chain's CDR3 is CASSRDYTGELFF. Written as DNA, the CDR3 is TGTGCCAGTAGCAGAGACTACACCGGGGAGCTGTTTTTT.

This clonotype was counted at least ten times. The chain couples TRBV5-1 to TRBJ2-1, with 9 bases lining up with TRBD2. Germline assignment: CDR1 SGHRS and CDR2 YFSETQ. The V segment lost 1 base and the J segment 10 bases; nucleotides outside the gene matches: 9. The CDR3 length is 15 residues. The CDR3: CASSLSGGGAHEQFF. The CDR3 nucleotides are TGCGCCAGCAGCTTGTCTGGCGGGGGGGCCCACGAGCAGTTCTTC.

There are a few counts of this clonotype. The chain carries TRBV20-1 and TRBJ2-5; 7 nucleotides agree with TRBD2. Germline loops: CDR1 DFQATT, CDR2 SNEGSKA (reference sequence). There are 12 residues in the CDR3. The CDR3 loop is CSEARGEETQYF. CDR3 nucleotides: TGCAGCGAGGCACGGGGGGAAGAGACCCAGTACTTC.

This clonotype was seen only a few times. V usage is TRBV10-3 and J usage is TRBJ2-5; D is uncertain. V was shortened by 6 bases and J by 2 bases, with 13 bases between the two germline ends. The CDR3 is 14 residues long. Germline CDR1 is ENHRY and CDR2 is SYGVKD. As DNA, the CDR3 is TGTGCCATCAGCCCCGCCCCCAGACAAGAGACCCAGTACTTC. This sequence encodes CAISPAPRQETQYF.

This clonotype showed up just a few times. The chain combines TRBV7-2 with TRBJ2-7; D is possibly TRBD2 (5 bases). Looked up from germline, CDR1 is SGHTA and CDR2 is FQGNSA. This CDR3 spans 12 amino acids. V dropped 1 base and J dropped 9 bases, with 10 bases sitting between them. CDR3 region: CASSLDWRRQYF. The DNA of the CDR3 is TGTGCCAGCAGCTTAGATTGGAGGCGGCAGTACTTC.